This is a list of T cell receptor beta chains from one sample in a study of blood T cell repertoires in COVID-19. Some clones are missing from TCRdb's copy, which holds only in-frame ones; the method was immunoSEQ multiplex PCR. The sample has 280,000 or so clones; around 85% are singletons. The source material was PBMCs or T cells enriched from blood (not recorded which). The receptors here all came from a woman in her forties or fifties who had recovered from COVID-19. The CDR3 runs from the conserved cysteine through the conserved F or W. The order of the fields is V gene, clone size, J gene, CDR3 protein. Expanded clones are given a class, and other clones once, few, many or no size at all.

V gene: TRBV3-1/TRBV3-2; clone size: NA; J gene: TRBJ1-5; CDR3 protein: CASSQTGDNQPQHF
V gene: TRBV27; clone size: NA; J gene: TRBJ2-1; CDR3 protein: CASGQGYNEQFF
V gene: TRBV5-1; clone size: once; J gene: TRBJ1-3; CDR3 protein: CASSSSGSGNTIYF
V gene: TRBV7-9; clone size: NA; J gene: TRBJ1-2; CDR3 protein: CASSWTASNYGYTF
V gene: TRBV20-1; clone size: few; J gene: TRBJ1-1; CDR3 protein: CSASKPLAEYQNTEAFF
V gene: TRBV18; clone size: NA; J gene: TRBJ2-3; CDR3 protein: CASSPPISGGTDTQYF
V gene: TRBV5-1; clone size: NA; J gene: TRBJ2-7; CDR3 protein: CASSLGTGGYEQYF
V gene: TRBV28; clone size: NA; J gene: TRBJ1-6; CDR3 protein: CASSLFYRASYNSPLHF
V gene: TRBV25-1; clone size: NA; J gene: TRBJ2-7; CDR3 protein: CASRPTSSYEQYF
V gene: TRBV3-1/TRBV3-2; clone size: NA; J gene: TRBJ2-5; CDR3 protein: CASSQMTSGSETQYF
V gene: TRBV7-2; clone size: NA; J gene: TRBJ2-1; CDR3 protein: CASSLEVGLAGLNEQFF
V gene: TRBV4-1; clone size: NA; J gene: TRBJ2-7; CDR3 protein: CASSRLTGTSSYEQYF
V gene: TRBV5-4; clone size: NA; J gene: TRBJ2-1; CDR3 protein: CASSRTSGRVSYNEQFF
V gene: TRBV30; clone size: NA; J gene: TRBJ1-1; CDR3 protein: CAWNAKGAPVTEAFF
V gene: TRBV6-5; clone size: NA; J gene: TRBJ2-7; CDR3 protein: CASSSDSTLSYEQYF
V gene: TRBV27; clone size: NA; J gene: TRBJ2-7; CDR3 protein: CASSLWGGRGGYEQYF
V gene: TRBV29-1; clone size: NA; J gene: TRBJ1-1; CDR3 protein: CSVFGQMNTEAFF
V gene: TRBV19; clone size: NA; J gene: TRBJ2-1; CDR3 protein: CASSIKGGNEQFF
V gene: TRBV5-1; clone size: NA; J gene: TRBJ2-7; CDR3 protein: CASSLGTGRYEQYF
V gene: TRBV5-8; clone size: NA; J gene: TRBJ1-6; CDR3 protein: CASSLYRTGAEWRRNSPLHF
V gene: TRBV3-1/TRBV3-2; clone size: NA; J gene: TRBJ1-6; CDR3 protein: CASSQGRQGNSPLHF
V gene: TRBV5-4; clone size: NA; J gene: TRBJ1-1; CDR3 protein: CASSPTGRNTEAFF
V gene: TRBV27; clone size: NA; J gene: TRBJ2-7; CDR3 protein: CASRPRTGAYEQYF
V gene: TRBV19; clone size: NA; J gene: TRBJ1-2; CDR3 protein: CASSEGRTGGILYTF
V gene: TRBV19; clone size: NA; J gene: TRBJ2-7; CDR3 protein: CASSMRGGPSYEQYF
V gene: TRBV7-9; clone size: NA; J gene: TRBJ2-1; CDR3 protein: CASSSLLKQRADNEQFF
V gene: TRBV4-3; clone size: few; J gene: TRBJ1-6; CDR3 protein: CASSRTTGPAASPLHF
V gene: TRBV2; clone size: NA; J gene: TRBJ1-2; CDR3 protein: CASSMRDSGYTF
V gene: TRBV27; clone size: NA; J gene: TRBJ2-3; CDR3 protein: CASSLVGGTSTDTQYF
V gene: TRBV11-2; clone size: NA; J gene: TRBJ1-3; CDR3 protein: CASSWGGTGIRNTIYF
V gene: TRBV9; clone size: NA; J gene: TRBJ1-6; CDR3 protein: CASSARTGFNSPLHF
V gene: TRBV6-5; clone size: NA; J gene: TRBJ2-5; CDR3 protein: CASREIPAETQYF
V gene: TRBV6-5; clone size: NA; J gene: TRBJ2-7; CDR3 protein: CASSYRTGSSYEQYF
V gene: TRBV15; clone size: NA; J gene: TRBJ1-2; CDR3 protein: CATSRAYSLGEGYTF
V gene: TRBV30; clone size: NA; J gene: TRBJ2-7; CDR3 protein: CACSEVSSYEQYF
V gene: TRBV24-1; clone size: NA; J gene: TRBJ1-2; CDR3 protein: CATSDFYNGYTF
V gene: TRBV11-2; clone size: few; J gene: TRBJ2-1; CDR3 protein: CASSIGQLSGDNEQFF
V gene: TRBV2; clone size: NA; J gene: TRBJ1-2; CDR3 protein: CASGLRNYGYTF
V gene: TRBV7-8; clone size: NA; J gene: TRBJ2-2; CDR3 protein: CASSPSRELFF
V gene: TRBV5-1; clone size: NA; J gene: TRBJ2-5; CDR3 protein: CASSLGDRVQETQYF
V gene: TRBV27; clone size: NA; J gene: TRBJ1-1; CDR3 protein: CASRSGTAYEAFF
V gene: TRBV3-1/TRBV3-2; clone size: NA; J gene: TRBJ2-3; CDR3 protein: CASSQPRGRADTQYF
V gene: TRBV7-3; clone size: NA; J gene: TRBJ2-1; CDR3 protein: CASSPGGSGAYNEQFF
V gene: TRBV5-1; clone size: NA; J gene: TRBJ2-1; CDR3 protein: CASSSGSYNEQFF
V gene: TRBV6-5; clone size: NA; J gene: TRBJ1-5; CDR3 protein: CASSYGGLARSQPQHF
V gene: TRBV9; clone size: NA; J gene: TRBJ1-5; CDR3 protein: CASSVDHNGRAQHF
V gene: TRBV6-5; clone size: NA; J gene: TRBJ1-3; CDR3 protein: CASSYGRSSGNTIYF
V gene: TRBV4-2; clone size: NA; J gene: TRBJ1-1; CDR3 protein: CASSPLGPLNTEAFF
V gene: TRBV28; clone size: few; J gene: TRBJ1-5; CDR3 protein: CASSPPDRARQPQHF
V gene: TRBV19; clone size: NA; J gene: TRBJ2-1; CDR3 protein: CASRLPGQGDEQFF
V gene: TRBV15; clone size: NA; J gene: TRBJ2-7; CDR3 protein: CATRQRGEYEQYF
V gene: TRBV7-6; clone size: NA; J gene: TRBJ1-1; CDR3 protein: CASSPIRGNTEAFF
V gene: TRBV7-3; clone size: NA; J gene: TRBJ2-3; CDR3 protein: CASSPLAGSTDTQYF
V gene: TRBV29-1; clone size: NA; J gene: TRBJ2-2; CDR3 protein: CSVMDRANGELFF
V gene: TRBV11-2; clone size: NA; J gene: TRBJ1-2; CDR3 protein: CASSRNREGGYTF
V gene: TRBV7-9; clone size: NA; J gene: TRBJ2-7; CDR3 protein: CASSHSLQGSQYF
V gene: TRBV5-1; clone size: NA; J gene: TRBJ2-1; CDR3 protein: CASSLAGGQNDNEQFF